The next 13 T cell receptor beta chains were all read from a single sample in a study of T cell responses to AZD1222 COVID-19 vaccine (dated by TCRdb to 2020 to 2023). What the time point label conveys for this sample: baseline before first vaccination. Library generation was performed with the immunoSEQ multiplex PCR assay. Drawn from immuneACCESS, this table holds only the in-frame rearrangements with V and J called that TCRdb kept. Clones are partly lost; checked studies trace under half to an unresolved V gene and leave the rest unexplained. The sample has some 90,000 clones on record, approximately 88% of them singletons. Roughly 15% of the sample goes to the ten largest clones. Material: peripheral blood, obtained on day 0 of AZD1222 vaccination. The receptors come from an adult in good health.

CDR3 sequence: CASSPRGRGYTEAFF. CDR3 DNA: TGTGCCAGCAGCCCACGCGGCAGGGGGTACACTGAAGCTTTCTTT. This chain links TRBV14 with TRBJ1-1, with 7 bases matching TRBD1. Trimming took 4 bases from V and 3 from J; bases not matched to a gene: 8. Germline CDR1 reads SGHDN; CDR2 reads FVKESK. The CDR3 consists of 15 residues.

This clone was detected only a few times. The CDR3 DNA follows: TGCAGCGGCGGACTAGCGGGAGCTGTGGATACGCAGTATTTT. Translation gives CSGGLAGAVDTQYF. The V gene is TRBV29-1, the J gene TRBJ2-3; 13 bases are a match to TRBD2. Germline V lookup: CDR1 SQVTM, CDR2 ANQGSEA. The CDR3 covers 14 residues. J lost 6 bases, V lost 7 bases, and 7 bases had no gene match.

The chain is built from TRBV28 and TRBJ1-2; D gene uncertain. The V end was cut by 10 bases, the J end by 3 bases, with 12 bases between. The CDR3 runs 12 residues. Germline V CDR1 and CDR2: MDHEN, SYDVKM. The CDR3 region has the DNA TGTGCCACGTATACGGGGTACTATGGCTACACCTTC. Residues: CATYTGYYGYTF.

J is TRBJ1-1 and V is TRBV6-5, with D maybe TRBD1 (5 bases). The germline V gene encodes CDR1 MNHEY and CDR2 SVGAGI. Trimming cost V 6 bases and J 2 bases, with 7 bases left between them. CDR3 length: 12 amino acids. The CDR3 is CASRTVNTEAFF. CDR3 coding DNA: TGTGCCAGCAGGACAGTAAACACTGAAGCTTTCTTT.

The chain carries TRBV28 and TRBJ2-3; 8 bases are shared with TRBD2. Germline values: CDR1 MDHEN, CDR2 SYDVKM. Trimming removed 6 bases from V and 2 bases from J; junction bases left unmatched: 4. This CDR3 contains 14 residues. CDR3 sequence reads: CASSVAGSTDTQYF. CDR3 nucleotide sequence: TGTGCCAGCAGCGTAGCGGGATCCACAGATACGCAGTATTTT.

V and J are TRBV10-3 and TRBJ1-3; D may be TRBD1 (6 bases). Germline V gives CDR1 ENHRY, CDR2 SYGVKD. Deletions cut 2 bases from V and 0 bases from J, with 8 bases between. The CDR3 is 15 amino acids. The CDR3 loop reads CAISELRGSGNTIYF. CDR3 in DNA: TGTGCCATCAGTGAGCTCAGGGGCTCTGGAAACACCATATATTTT.

V gene TRBV20-1 combines with J gene TRBJ1-1, with D perhaps matching TRBD1 (5 bases). The germline CDR1 and CDR2 sequences are DFQATT and SNEGSKA (reference sequence). Trimming shortened V by 3 bases and J by 5 bases, and 16 bases separated the two germline ends. This CDR3 is 14 amino acids long. The CDR3 nucleotides are TGCAGTGCTAGTCCCTCTGGGGGTGCGACTGAAGCTTTCTTT. Protein sequence: CSASPSGGATEAFF.

The chain carries TRBV7-8 and TRBJ1-5; 11 nucleotides agree with TRBD1. In germline, CDR1 is SGHVS, CDR2 FQNEAQ. V lost 4 bases to trimming and J lost 5 bases; unmatched junction nucleotides: 4. The CDR3 loop spans 15 amino acids. Here the CDR3 reads CASSSDRGRDQPQHF. CDR3 coding DNA: TGTGCCAGCAGCTCGGACAGGGGGCGCGATCAGCCCCAGCATTTT.

This rearrangement joins TRBV27 to TRBJ2-7; the D is unclear. Trimming shortened V by 0 bases and J by 3 bases, and 12 bases separated the two germline ends. Germline V gene lookup returns CDR1 MNHEY and CDR2 SMNVEV (reference sequence). This CDR3 region has 15 residues. CDR3: CASSLSWGSHYEQYF. The CDR3 DNA follows: TGTGCCAGCAGTTTATCCTGGGGATCCCACTACGAGCAGTACTTC.

J is TRBJ1-4 and V is TRBV2; D is uncertain. V was pared by 6 bases and J by 0 bases, with 8 bases between. Germline V lookup: CDR1 SNHLY, CDR2 FYNNEI. The length of the CDR3 is 14 residues. The CDR3 spells CASREYATNEKLFF. For the CDR3, the DNA is TGTGCCAGCAGAGAATACGCAACTAATGAAAAACTGTTTTTT.

This sequence joins TRBV7-2 and TRBJ2-5; maybe TRBD2 (6 bases). The ends were cut back, 3 bases at V and 2 bases at J, with 10 bases in the middle. The germline V gene encodes CDR1 SGHTA and CDR2 FQGNSA. This CDR3 is 14 amino acids long. DNA of the CDR3: TGTGCCAGCAGCTTTTACGGGGGACAAGAGACCCAGTACTTC. Residues: CASSFYGGQETQYF.

V usage is TRBV10-1 and J usage is TRBJ2-1; possible D gene TRBD2, 6 bases. The CDR3 runs to 16 residues. Germline V gene sequence: CDR1 WNHNN, CDR2 SYGVQD (reference sequence). V gave up 0 bases and J gave up 5 bases, with 14 bases separating them. The CDR3 loop reads CASSESGRNRDNEQFF. In DNA, the CDR3 is TGCGCCAGCAGTGAGTCAGGGAGGAATCGCGACAATGAGCAGTTCTTC.

The chain combines TRBV10-3 with TRBJ2-7, with TRBD1 matching over 12 bases. Germline V lookup: CDR1 ENHRY, CDR2 SYGVKD. CDR3 length equals 15 residues. V shed 10 bases, J shed 5 bases, and the junction held 12 bases outside the gene matches. The chain's CDR3 is CASETRDRGQDEQYF. The CDR3 DNA reads TGTGCCAGCGAAACGCGGGACAGGGGGCAGGACGAGCAGTACTTC.